The following is a T cell receptor beta chain sequence with its context. These data originate in a study of blood T cell repertoires in COVID-19. Study background: Sites in the United States, Italy and Spain provided acute and convalescent COVID-19 samples. In each case, the material was cDNA or gDNA derived from T cells, B-cell-depleted T cells, or PBMCs.

Original processing methods: Estimation of nucleated cell counts was performed using reference gene primer amplification. The assay was immunoSEQ multiplex PCR, and TCRdb's table has in-frame clones only and misses some. V, J and clone size were drawn from that table, and D and trimming were deduced from the DNA. The sample has more than 200,000 clones, approximately 82% seen once; the top ten hold 8% to 10%. Sequenced material: peripheral blood. The TCR originated in a woman in her forties or fifties with acute or convalescent COVID-19.

The CDR3 sequence: CASSNDRGGQPQHF. The DNA of the CDR3 is TGTGCCAGCAGCAACGACAGGGGAGGACAGCCCCAGCATTTT. The J gene is TRBJ1-5, the V gene TRBV6-5; 8 bases fit TRBD1. Germline assignment: CDR1 MNHEY and CDR2 SVGAGI. The CDR3 contains 14 residues. Trimming removed 6 bases from V and 7 bases from J; junction bases left unmatched: 8.